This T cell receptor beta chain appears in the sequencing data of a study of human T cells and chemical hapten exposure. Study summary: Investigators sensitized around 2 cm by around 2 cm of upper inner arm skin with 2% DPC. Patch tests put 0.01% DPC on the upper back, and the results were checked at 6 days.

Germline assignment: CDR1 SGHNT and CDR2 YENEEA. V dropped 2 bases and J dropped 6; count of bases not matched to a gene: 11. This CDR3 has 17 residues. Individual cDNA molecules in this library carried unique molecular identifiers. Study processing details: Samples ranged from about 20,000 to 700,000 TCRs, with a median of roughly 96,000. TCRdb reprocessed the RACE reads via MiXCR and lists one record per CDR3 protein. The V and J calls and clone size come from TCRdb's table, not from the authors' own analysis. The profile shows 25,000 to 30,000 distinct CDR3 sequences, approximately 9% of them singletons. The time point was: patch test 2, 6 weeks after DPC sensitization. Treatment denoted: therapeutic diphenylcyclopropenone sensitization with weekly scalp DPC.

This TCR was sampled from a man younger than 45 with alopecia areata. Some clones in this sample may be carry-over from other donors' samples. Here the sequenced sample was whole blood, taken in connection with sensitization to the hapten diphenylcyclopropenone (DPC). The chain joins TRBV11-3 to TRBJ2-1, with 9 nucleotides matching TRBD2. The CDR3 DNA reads TGTGCCAGCAGCTTAAGGGGCGTAGCGGGAGCTTCCAATGAGCAGTTCTTC. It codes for CASSLRGVAGASNEQFF.